This T cell receptor (beta chain) was captured by sequencing in a study of technical replicates of blood from several donors. Per germline, CDR1 MGHRA and CDR2 YSYEKL. The CDR3 length is 14 residues. Trimming cost V 1 base and J 4 bases; bases outside gene matches: 1. A single count supports this clone. Measured with immunoSEQ multiplex PCR; TCRdb has only the in-frame clones, and not every one. This sample carries 80,000 to 90,000 clones, around 94% of them seen once, and the ten largest clones take 0.25%. The sample taken for sequencing was T cells isolated from PBMCs. This chain uses TRBV4-1 with TRBJ1-3, with 7 bases aligning to TRBD1. The TCR originated in a human donor in good health. This CDR3 is CASSQVGQGNTIYF. Written as DNA, the CDR3 is TGCGCCAGCAGCCAAGTGGGACAGGGAAACACCATATATTTT.